A single sample gave rise to the 25 T cell receptor beta chains below, sequenced in a study of T cells in Graves' hyperthyroidism and ophthalmopathy. TCR beta CDR3 regions were amplified from RNA transcripts. The HTBI primer set served for first-round RT-PCR of the TCR CDR3. Using its own MiXCR run on the multiplex PCR reads, TCRdb lists one record per CDR3 protein. The data hold hundreds of thousands of distinct CDR3 sequences, with more than 14% observed a single time. The sequenced sample consisted of blood. The receptors derive from a woman in her forties or fifties with Graves' ophthalmopathy.

This clonotype was seen at least ten times. The chain joins TRBV27 to TRBJ2-3, with TRBD2 identical over 7 bases. The CDR3 is 16 amino acids. The J segment lost 4 bases and the V segment lost 0 bases, leaving 7 bases of the junction unmatched. Looked up from germline, CDR1 is MNHEY and CDR2 is SMNVEV (reference sequence). CDR3 sequence reads: CASSLSKSGNPDTQYF. In DNA, the CDR3 is TGTGCCAGCAGTTTATCGAAGAGCGGGAACCCAGATACGCAGTATTTT.

This clonotype was recorded many times. V and J are TRBV5-1 and TRBJ2-1; 10 nucleotides line up with TRBD2. The CDR3 runs 16 residues. V shed 4 bases and J 5 bases; nucleotides not matched to a gene: 9. Per the germline V gene, CDR1 is SGHRS and CDR2 is YFSETQ. The CDR3: CASSASGSATNNEQFF. In nucleotides, the CDR3 is TGCGCCAGCAGCGCTAGCGGGAGTGCCACCAACAATGAGCAGTTCTTC.

This clonotype was seen only a few times. The chain joins TRBV5-1 to TRBJ1-4; TRBD1 agrees at 7 bases. Germline loops: CDR1 SGHRS, CDR2 YFSETQ. The CDR3 is 16 amino acids. Losses at the gene ends were 4 bases for V and 11 bases for J; bases not matched to a gene: 17. The CDR3 DNA reads TGCGCCAGCAGCACCGGAACCGGGACAGTGAAGGGGAAACTGTTTTTT. It is translated as CASSTGTGTVKGKLFF.

V is TRBV9 and J is TRBJ1-2; the match to TRBD1 covers 8 bases. Per germline, CDR1 SGDLS and CDR2 YYNGEE. The CDR3 loop spans 14 amino acids. V was clipped by 0 bases and J by 3 bases; unmatched bases: 1. The CDR3 DNA reads as TGTGCCAGCAGCGTAGTGGGACAGGACTATGGCTACACCTTC. This translates into CASSVVGQDYGYTF.

This clonotype has a handful of counts. This chain connects TRBV6-1 to TRBJ1-2; D may be TRBD1 (6 bases). Trimming cost V 6 bases and J 5 bases, with 13 bases left between them. This CDR3 has 13 residues. CDR1 MNHNS and CDR2 SASEGT come from the germline V gene. The CDR3 DNA is TGTGCCAGCAGGGGGGACATTTCTTATGGCTACACCTTC. Translation: CASRGDISYGYTF.

This clonotype was counted at least ten times. The chain is built from TRBV20-1 and TRBJ2-7, with 10 bases identical to TRBD2. With V trimmed by 8 bases and J by 7 bases, 11 bases remained unmatched. Germline CDR1 and CDR2: DFQATT and SNEGSKA (reference sequence). CDR3 size: 13 residues. CDR3 DNA sequence: TGCAGTTTGGCTAGCGGGAGAAGGTGGGAGCAGTACTTC. This translates into CSLASGRRWEQYF.

This clonotype was recorded at least ten times. This chain joins TRBV18 and TRBJ2-1, with 8 bases fitting TRBD2. The CDR3 totals 13 residues. Germline CDR1 KGHSH, CDR2 LQKENI. J was trimmed by 15 bases and V by 0 bases; bases with no gene match: 7. The CDR3 DNA reads TGTGCCAGCTCACCACCGAGCGGGAGTGTTCCGTTCTTC. Its protein product is CASSPPSGSVPFF.

This clonotype showed up just a few times. The chain employs TRBV19 and TRBJ2-1, with TRBD1 identical over 9 bases. Trimming removed 1 base from V and 9 bases from J; junction bases left unmatched: 4. The germline CDR1 and CDR2 sequences are LNHDA and SQIVND (reference sequence). CDR3 size: 14 residues. The CDR3: CASSIGTGETEQFF. The DNA for the CDR3 is TGTGCCAGTAGTATAGGGACAGGGGAGACTGAGCAGTTCTTC.

Points on this clonotype: A read error may be the cause here, since a much bigger clone is one base away. The CDR3 coding sequence is TGTGCCAGCAGCTTAGCCTCGACGGGGACCTTTACAGCTTCAAAGGACTACGAGCAGTACTTC. Translated, it gives CASSLASTGTFTASKDYEQYF. V gene TRBV7-9 combines with J gene TRBJ2-7; D tentatively reads TRBD1 or TRBD2 (5 bases each). In germline, CDR1 is SEHNR, CDR2 FQNEAQ (reference sequence). This CDR3 is 21 amino acids long. V dropped 0 bases and J dropped 3 bases, with 30 bases sitting between them.

The V call is TRBV18, the J call TRBJ1-4; perhaps TRBD1 as D (5 bases). CDR3 size: 15 residues. Germline values: CDR1 KGHSH, CDR2 LQKENI. The V end was cut by 7 bases, the J end by 1 base, with 13 bases between. DNA for the CDR3: TGTGCCAGCTTCTCAGCGGGGGAAACTAATGAAAAACTGTTTTTT. Its protein product is CASFSAGETNEKLFF.

This clonotype was picked up a small number of times. The rearrangement joins TRBV25-1 to TRBJ1-6; 9 bases align to TRBD1. Germline CDR1 reads MGHDK; CDR2 reads SYGVNS. V gave up 6 bases and J gave up 9 bases; unmatched junction bases: 9. The CDR3 consists of 15 residues. The CDR3 loop is CASSHRGQGSSPLHF. The CDR3 DNA sequence: TGTGCCAGCAGCCACCGGGGACAGGGTAGTTCACCCCTCCACTTT.

This clonotype was counted ten times or more. V usage is TRBV7-2 and J usage is TRBJ1-5, with D possibly being TRBD1 (5 bases). V gave up 5 bases and J gave up 6 bases, with 17 bases separating them. CDR1 is SGHTA, CDR2 FQGNSA, per germline. The CDR3 is 15 residues long. CDR3 bases: TGTGCCAGCAGCCCCGGGGCCGAGAGGCCTCAGCCCCAGCATTTT. Its protein product is CASSPGAERPQPQHF.

This clonotype has just a few counts. The chain combines TRBV4-3 with TRBJ2-4, with TRBD1 identical over 9 bases. The V gene end was trimmed by 2 bases and the J gene end by 1 base; junction bases not matched to a gene: 3. The CDR3 extends over 16 amino acids. Germline CDR1 LGHNA, CDR2 YSLEER. The CDR3 DNA sequence: TGCGCCAGCAGCCAAACAGGGGGCTTTGCCAAAAACATTCAGTACTTC. This codes for CASSQTGGFAKNIQYF.

At least ten counts were recorded for this clonotype. The chain recombines TRBV20-1 with TRBJ1-2; TRBD1 matches 8 bases. The CDR3 sequence is 15 residues long. The germline gives CDR1 DFQATT, CDR2 SNEGSKA (reference sequence). With 2 bases clipped from V and 0 bases from J, the junction kept 5 bases outside the gene matches. The CDR3 protein is CSARRTGGTNYGYTF. Here the CDR3 DNA reads TGCAGTGCTAGAAGAACAGGGGGGACTAACTATGGCTACACCTTC.

This clonotype was detected a few times. This chain joins TRBV7-8 and TRBJ2-2, with D possibly matching TRBD1 (5 bases). Between the trimmed V and J ends, which lost 1 base and 12 bases, there was a span of 21 bases. The CDR3 length is 16 residues. The germline CDR1 and CDR2 sequences are SGHVS and FQNEAQ. The CDR3 DNA reads TGTGCCAGCAGCTTAGGGCAGGACATAACCGCAAGGAAGCTGTTTTTT. As protein: CASSLGQDITARKLFF.

This chain uses TRBV20-1 with TRBJ2-5, with unresolved D. CDR1 DFQATT and CDR2 SNEGSKA come from the germline V gene (reference sequence). The CDR3 is 13 residues long. V dropped 3 bases and J dropped 5 bases, with 13 bases sitting between them. CDR3 sequence: CSARAPNLETQYF. The CDR3 DNA reads as TGCAGTGCTAGGGCTCCTAACCTGGAGACCCAGTACTTC.

This clonotype was seen ten or more times. The chain employs TRBV30 and TRBJ1-1; no reliable D call. Germline V gene sequence: CDR1 GTSNPN, CDR2 SVGIG (reference sequence). With 2 bases removed from V and 1 base from J, the gap between germline ends came to 8 bases. The CDR3 length is 13 residues. The CDR3 loop is CAWSLQQNTEAFF. For the CDR3, the DNA is TGTGCCTGGAGTCTCCAACAGAACACTGAAGCTTTCTTT.

This clonotype was recorded many times. The V call is TRBV27, the J call TRBJ1-2, with TRBD1 as a possible D gene (6 bases). The CDR3 is 13 residues long. The ends were cut back, 2 bases at V and 6 bases at J, with 10 bases in the middle. Germline V gene data show CDR1 as MNHEY and CDR2 as SMNVEV (reference sequence). The CDR3 sequence is CASSLGRGDGYTF. CDR3 in DNA: TGTGCCAGCAGTTTAGGCAGGGGTGATGGCTACACCTTC.

The chain carries TRBV29-1 and TRBJ2-7, with 11 bases aligning to TRBD2. The CDR3 contains 16 residues. The J segment lost 6 bases and the V segment lost 4 bases, leaving 14 bases of the junction unmatched. Germline loops: CDR1 SQVTM, CDR2 ANQGSEA. DNA of the CDR3: TGCAGCGTTGTTTTAACTAGCGGGAGCTCCGTGTTCGAGCAGTACTTC. This translates into CSVVLTSGSSVFEQYF.

This clonotype was seen many times. The chain carries TRBV11-3 and TRBJ2-1, with 12 positions matching TRBD2. Germline V CDR1 and CDR2: SGHNT, YENEEA. The trim removed 4 bases at V and 1 base at J, leaving 8 bases unmatched. The CDR3 has 18 amino acids. CDR3 protein: CASSSPTSGRGSYNEQFF. The CDR3 DNA is TGTGCCAGCAGCTCCCCGACTAGCGGGAGAGGTTCCTACAATGAGCAGTTCTTC.

In this sample, this clonotype turned up a few times. This chain links TRBV4-3 with TRBJ2-5; 10 bases fit TRBD2. Germline V gene lookup returns CDR1 LGHNA and CDR2 YSLEER. This CDR3 region has 16 residues. The J segment lost 5 bases and the V segment lost 3 bases, leaving 9 bases of the junction unmatched. This chain's CDR3 is CASSHSSSGRAETQYF. CDR3 DNA sequence: TGCGCCAGCAGCCACAGTTCTAGCGGGAGAGCGGAGACCCAGTACTTC.

This clonotype was observed many times. The chain joins TRBV20-1 to TRBJ1-1; 8 bases are a match to TRBD1. The ends lost 4 bases at V and 4 bases at J; junction bases unmatched: 2. The CDR3 covers 12 residues. Germline lookup yields CDR1 DFQATT and CDR2 SNEGSKA (reference sequence). CDR3 in amino acids: CSATTGGTEAFF. The CDR3 coding sequence is TGCAGTGCTACCACAGGGGGCACTGAAGCTTTCTTT.

This clonotype was detected ten times or more. The rearrangement links TRBV7-3 to TRBJ2-1, with 13 bases lining up with TRBD2. V shed 5 bases, J shed 9 bases, and the junction held 7 bases outside the gene matches. Germline V CDR1 and CDR2: SGHTA, FQGTGA. The CDR3 covers 15 residues. CDR3 nucleotide sequence: TGTGCCAGCAGCCCCGGACTAGCGGGAGTCCGTGAGCAGTTCTTC. It specifies CASSPGLAGVREQFF.

This clonotype appeared many times. This chain links TRBV2 with TRBJ2-7; either TRBD1 or TRBD2 may fit D (5 bases each). Trimming stripped 6 bases from V and 4 bases from J, with 10 bases between. The germline V gene encodes CDR1 SNHLY and CDR2 FYNNEI. This CDR3 spans 12 amino acids. CDR3 protein: CASSGAEYEQYF. The CDR3 DNA is TGTGCCAGCAGCGGGGCCGAATACGAGCAGTACTTC.

The genes are TRBV7-2 and TRBJ2-5; D might be TRBD2 (5 bases). This CDR3 region has 17 residues. Germline CDR1 and CDR2: SGHTA and FQGNSA. V shed 1 base and J shed 4 bases, with 19 bases lying between them. CDR3 nucleotides: TGTGCCAGCAGCTTAGGGGTTAGCGCTAGAGGTAGAGAGACCCAGTACTTC. Protein: CASSLGVSARGRETQYF.